The present T cell receptor beta chain was sequenced within a study of T cell responses to AZD1222 COVID-19 vaccine. The CDR3 spans 14 residues. V shed 1 base and J shed 5 bases, with 11 bases lying between them. CDR1 and CDR2 from the germline V gene are SEHNR and FQNEAQ (reference sequence). Sequencing was performed with immunoSEQ multiplex PCR; in TCRdb, only in-frame clones are kept and a portion is missing. The profile covers more than 150,000 clones, with about 89% appearing a single time and 2.7% taken by the ten largest. The sample was peripheral blood, taken on day 0 of MenACWY control vaccination. V gene TRBV7-9 combines with J gene TRBJ1-2; D may be TRBD1 (6 bases). The TCR sequence derives from an adult in good health. The CDR3 bases are TGTGCCAGCAGCTTAGGTCCAGGGGAATATGGCTACACCTTC. It codes for CASSLGPGEYGYTF. Complete variable domain (other parts from reference TRBV7-9 and TRBJ1-2): DTGVSQNPRHKITKRGQNVTFRCDPISEHNRLYWYRQTLGQGPEFLTYFQNEAQLEKSRLLSDRFSAERPKGSFSTLEIQRTEQGDSAMYLCASSLGPGEYGYTFGSGTRLTVV.